The 23 T cell receptor beta chains below all came from one sample that was sequenced in a study of shared clonotypes between healthy human individuals. Sequenced by immunoSEQ multiplex PCR; TCRdb stores in-frame clones only, minus some. Of fewer than 1.6 million clones in the sample, approximately 98.5% were seen once. The sequenced sample was naive CD4+ T cells sorted from blood. As for subset: CD45RA+ positively selected. The source is a man aged 25 to 40 in good health.

The chain carries TRBV5-5 and TRBJ2-5; TRBD1 is a possible D gene (6 bases). The CDR3 has 15 amino acids. V gave up 1 base and J gave up 4 bases, with 14 bases separating them. Germline V CDR1 and CDR2: SGHKS, YYEKEE (reference sequence). This CDR3 is CASSLLPGVGETQYF. The CDR3 region has the DNA TGTGCCAGCAGCTTGTTACCAGGGGTTGGAGAGACCCAGTACTTC.

The J gene is TRBJ1-4, the V gene TRBV28, with D unresolved. Trimming shortened V by 5 bases and J by 8 bases, and 21 bases separated the two germline ends. The CDR3 has 16 amino acids. Germline V gene sequence: CDR1 MDHEN, CDR2 SYDVKM. This CDR3 is CASSPYVRSFGEKLFF. The CDR3 bases are TGTGCCAGCAGTCCCTACGTGAGGTCCTTTGGCGAAAAACTGTTTTTT.

The chain carries TRBV7-2 and TRBJ2-4; D is ambiguous. Deletions cut 2 bases from V and 4 bases from J, with 18 bases between. The V gene's germline CDR1 is SGHTA and CDR2 FQGNSA. The CDR3 has 17 amino acids. CDR3: CASSLIFQASTKNIQYF. The CDR3 DNA sequence: TGTGCCAGCAGCTTAATTTTTCAGGCCTCGACAAAAAACATTCAGTACTTC.

The gene calls are TRBV6-6 and TRBJ1-2, with D possibly TRBD1 on 5 matching bases. Trimming cost V 2 bases and J 8 bases, with 9 bases left between them. This CDR3 comprises 12 residues. Germline CDR1 is MNHNY and CDR2 is SVGAGI (reference sequence). The CDR3 is CASSYPDSGYTF. The CDR3 coding sequence is TGTGCCAGCAGTTACCCCGACAGCGGCTACACCTTC.

This chain links TRBV19 with TRBJ1-2, with 8 nucleotides matching TRBD1. CDR3 length: 12 amino acids. Germline V gene data show CDR1 as LNHDA and CDR2 as SQIVND (reference sequence). The V and J ends lost 7 bases and 7 bases, in that order; junction bases with no gene match: 5. CDR3 loop: CASTGTGSGYTF. CDR3 DNA: TGTGCCAGTACCGGGACAGGATCTGGCTACACCTTC.

As regards this clone: This sample includes further DNA sequences coding for the same CDR3. The V and J genes are TRBV18 and TRBJ2-1; unclear D gene. V shed 4 bases and J shed 1 base, with 5 bases lying between them. Germline V lookup: CDR1 KGHSH, CDR2 LQKENI. The CDR3 length is 13 residues. In DNA form, the CDR3 reads TGTGCCAGCTCACTATCGTCCTACAATGAGCAGTTCTTC. Residues: CASSLSSYNEQFF.

The V call is TRBV6-6, the J call TRBJ2-5; no firm D call. The V gene's germline CDR1 is MNHNY and CDR2 SVGAGI (reference sequence). V was clipped by 7 bases and J by 5 bases, with 14 bases between them. This CDR3 region has 13 residues. As DNA, the CDR3 is TGTGCCAGCAACGCACTCCTTCTGGAGACCCAGTACTTC. It translates to CASNALLLETQYF.

The J gene is TRBJ2-7, the V gene TRBV18, with a tentative D call TRBD2 (5 bases). The germline CDR1 and CDR2 sequences are KGHSH and LQKENI. This CDR3 is 13 amino acids long. The V and J ends lost 6 bases and 4 bases respectively, with 13 bases between them. The CDR3 nucleotides are TGTGCCAGCTCGATACTGGACTTTTACGAGCAGTACTTC. Its translation: CASSILDFYEQYF.

CDR3 nucleotides: TGCGCCAGCAGCCGTTCAGGGGTCACTAATGAAAAACTGTTTTTT. Translation: CASSRSGVTNEKLFF. J is TRBJ1-4 and V is TRBV5-1; TRBD1 might be the D (6 bases). There are 15 residues in the CDR3. The germline V gene has CDR1 SGHRS and CDR2 YFSETQ. V was shortened by 4 bases and J by 2 bases, with 12 bases between the two germline ends.

This clone was counted a single time. This chain uses TRBV7-8 with TRBJ1-3, with D possibly being TRBD1 (5 bases). Per the germline V gene, CDR1 is SGHVS and CDR2 is FQNEAQ. Trimming left V 1 base short and J 4 bases short, with 11 bases between. This CDR3 is built from 15 residues. CDR3 sequence: CASSLVGGEGNTIYF. The CDR3 nucleotides are TGTGCCAGCAGCTTAGTGGGAGGGGAAGGAAACACCATATATTTT. Filled out from reference TRBV7-8 and TRBJ1-3, the complete variable domain reads GAGVSQSPRYKVAKRGQDVALRCDPISGHVSLFWYQQALGQGPEFLTYFQNEAQLDKSGLPSDRFFAERPEGSVSTLKIQRTQQEDSAVYLCASSLVGGEGNTIYFGEGSWLTVV.

The chain joins TRBV5-1 to TRBJ2-6; D might be TRBD1 (5 bases). In germline, CDR1 is SGHRS, CDR2 YFSETQ. CDR3 length equals 18 residues. With 0 bases removed from V and 0 bases from J, the gap between germline ends came to 13 bases. CDR3 protein: CASSLGAGIDSGANVLTF. The CDR3 DNA reads as TGCGCCAGCAGCTTGGGGGCAGGGATAGACTCTGGGGCCAACGTCCTGACTTTC. Full variable domain (remainder filled in from reference TRBV5-1 and TRBJ2-6): KAGVTQTPRYLIKTRGQQVTLSCSPISGHRSVSWYQQTPGQGLQFLFEYFSETQRNKGNFPGRFSGRQFSNSRSEMNVSTLELGDSALYLCASSLGAGIDSGANVLTFGAGSRLTVL.

The chain uses TRBV4-1 and TRBJ2-7; no reliable D call. CDR1 and CDR2 (germline): MGHRA, YSYEKL. Trimming removed 0 bases at V and 0 bases at J, with 9 bases between. The CDR3 length is 15 residues. DNA for the CDR3: TGCGCCAGCAGCCAAGAGATAGCTGGCTCCTACGAGCAGTACTTC. It yields the protein CASSQEIAGSYEQYF.

This clone has only one observation. V usage is TRBV10-2 and J usage is TRBJ2-5; 13 bases map to TRBD2. CDR3 length equals 16 residues. CDR1 and CDR2 from the germline V gene are WSHSY and SAAADI. Trimming at V came to 5 bases and at J to 1 base, leaving 4 bases not matched to a gene. This CDR3 reads CASSKGLAGSQETQYF. The CDR3 coding sequence is TGCGCCAGCAGTAAGGGACTAGCGGGGAGCCAAGAGACCCAGTACTTC.

This chain joins TRBV11-2 and TRBJ1-2; D unresolved. Germline loops: CDR1 SGHAT, CDR2 FQNNGV. V lost 4 bases, J lost 1 base, and 13 bases lay in between. There are 15 residues in the CDR3. The CDR3 DNA reads TGTGCCAGCAGCTCATCGGGAAGTCTTAACTATGGCTACACCTTC. This translates into CASSSSGSLNYGYTF.

The chain recombines TRBV9 with TRBJ1-1, with TRBD1 matching 7 bases. Per the germline V gene, CDR1 is SGDLS and CDR2 is YYNGEE. This CDR3 is 14 amino acids long. The V segment lost 6 bases and the J segment 0 bases; nucleotides outside the gene matches: 5. The CDR3 nucleotides are TGTGCCAGCACCAAGACAGGGTTGAACACTGAAGCTTTCTTT. It codes for CASTKTGLNTEAFF. The whole variable domain, filled in from reference TRBV9 and TRBJ1-1, reads DSGVTQTPKHLITATGQRVTLRCSPRSGDLSVYWYQQSLDQGLQFLIQYYNGEERAKGNILERFSAQQFPDLHSELNLSSLELGDSALYFCASTKTGLNTEAFFGQGTRLTVV.

V gene TRBV30 combines with J gene TRBJ1-3; D is undetermined. Germline CDR1 is GTSNPN and CDR2 is SVGIG (reference sequence). The CDR3 sequence is 12 residues long. V was pared by 4 bases and J by 10 bases, with 14 bases between. As DNA, the CDR3 is TGTGCCTGGAAACCAGGTTTGGAGACCATATATTTT. It yields the protein CAWKPGLETIYF.

J is TRBJ2-1 and V is TRBV2, with TRBD1 identical over 8 bases. J was trimmed by 7 bases and V by 7 bases; bases with no gene match: 3. Germline V gene data show CDR1 as SNHLY and CDR2 as FYNNEI. This CDR3 has 12 amino acids. CDR3 region: CASNRQGNEQFF. The CDR3 DNA reads TGTGCCAGCAATCGACAGGGGAATGAGCAGTTCTTC. Full variable domain (rest looked up from reference TRBV2 and TRBJ2-1): EPEVTQTPSHQVTQMGQEVILRCVPISNHLYFYWYRQILGQKVEFLVSFYNNEISEKSEIFDDQFSVERPDGSNFTLKIRSTKLEDSAMYFCASNRQGNEQFFGPGTRLTVL.

CDR3 amino acids: CASSAVGNQPQHF. In DNA, the CDR3 is TGTGCCAGTAGCGCGGTTGGCAATCAGCCCCAGCATTTT. V usage is TRBV19 and J usage is TRBJ1-5; the D is unclear. The CDR3 is 13 amino acids. V lost 6 bases and J lost 2, with 8 bases in between. CDR1 and CDR2 from the germline V gene are LNHDA and SQIVND (reference sequence).

This clone was seen a single time. The J gene is TRBJ1-1, the V gene TRBV5-4; D is uncertain. Per the germline V gene, CDR1 is SGHNT and CDR2 is YYREEE (reference sequence). The V end was cut by 2 bases, the J end by 11 bases, with 13 bases between. The CDR3 sequence is 12 residues long. The CDR3 region is CASSLDLFGAFF. The DNA of the CDR3 is TGTGCCAGCAGCTTAGACCTTTTTGGCGCTTTCTTT.

The chain has TRBV20-1 and TRBJ2-3, with no clear D. V lost 6 bases to trimming and J lost 5 bases, with 6 bases between them. This CDR3 region has 10 residues. CDR1 is DFQATT, CDR2 SNEGSKA, per germline (reference sequence). The CDR3 sequence: CSAQRDTQYF. CDR3 coding DNA: TGCAGTGCGCAAAGAGATACGCAGTATTTT.

This chain links TRBV15 with TRBJ2-1; no reliable D call. The V and J ends lost 1 base and 1 base respectively, with 11 bases between them. Germline V gene sequence: CDR1 LNHNV, CDR2 YYDKDF (reference sequence). CDR3 length: 16 amino acids. The CDR3: CATSRVIDLSYNEQFF. CDR3 coding DNA: TGTGCCACCAGCAGAGTCATAGACCTTTCCTACAATGAGCAGTTCTTC.

The chain employs TRBV6-5 and TRBJ2-1; 9 bases match TRBD2. The length of the CDR3 is 15 residues. In germline, CDR1 is MNHEY, CDR2 SVGAGI. V lost 5 bases and J lost 4; bases outside the gene matches: 6. The chain's CDR3 is CASSTASGIYNEQFF. DNA for the CDR3: TGTGCCAGCAGTACAGCTAGCGGGATATACAATGAGCAGTTCTTC.

This clone is a singleton in its sample. This chain connects TRBV5-1 to TRBJ2-3, with D hard to call. This CDR3 is built from 13 residues. CDR1 is SGHRS and CDR2 is YFSETQ in the germline V gene. The V and J ends lost 0 bases and 4 bases respectively, with 6 bases between them. CDR3 DNA sequence: TGCGCCAGCAGCTTGGGTCGGTCAGATACGCAGTATTTT. It yields the protein CASSLGRSDTQYF.